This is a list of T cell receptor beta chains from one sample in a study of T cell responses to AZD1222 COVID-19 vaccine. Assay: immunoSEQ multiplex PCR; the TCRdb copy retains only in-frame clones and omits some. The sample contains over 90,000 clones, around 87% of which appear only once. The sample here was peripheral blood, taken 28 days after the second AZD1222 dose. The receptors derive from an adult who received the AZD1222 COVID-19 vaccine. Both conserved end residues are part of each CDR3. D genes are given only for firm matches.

cdr3_aa: CASSQDRGDWGTEAFF
v_call: TRBV4-3
cdr3_length: 16
d_call: NA
j_call: TRBJ1-1

cdr3_aa: CATRDRDSSPLHF
v_call: TRBV6-5
cdr3_length: 13
d_call: TRBD1
j_call: TRBJ1-6

cdr3_aa: CASSIVGDTEAFF
v_call: TRBV19
cdr3_length: 13
d_call: NA
j_call: TRBJ1-1

cdr3_aa: CASSLEYRAGNIQYF
v_call: TRBV7-9
cdr3_length: 15
d_call: NA
j_call: TRBJ2-4

cdr3_aa: CASSQDRQGDSSSYNEQFF
v_call: TRBV3-1/TRBV3-2
cdr3_length: 19
d_call: TRBD1
j_call: TRBJ2-1

cdr3_aa: CASSPPSPGNTIYF
v_call: TRBV5-1
cdr3_length: 14
d_call: NA
j_call: TRBJ1-3

cdr3_aa: CASSPPLGQVKETQYF
v_call: TRBV11-2
cdr3_length: 16
d_call: TRBD1
j_call: TRBJ2-5

cdr3_aa: CASETPTADTQYF
v_call: TRBV27
cdr3_length: 13
d_call: NA
j_call: TRBJ2-3

cdr3_aa: CASSPDEQRATNEKLFF
v_call: TRBV18
cdr3_length: 17
d_call: NA
j_call: TRBJ1-4

cdr3_aa: CASSYSKDGGELFF
v_call: TRBV6-5
cdr3_length: 14
d_call: NA
j_call: TRBJ2-2

cdr3_aa: CASSPPSTSRETQYF
v_call: TRBV28
cdr3_length: 15
d_call: TRBD2
j_call: TRBJ2-5

cdr3_aa: CASSLGLAGSTDTQYF
v_call: TRBV5-8
cdr3_length: 16
d_call: TRBD2
j_call: TRBJ2-3

cdr3_aa: CASSLVPPTDYNSPLHF
v_call: TRBV27
cdr3_length: 17
d_call: NA
j_call: TRBJ1-6

cdr3_aa: CASSSTGTPTYEQYF
v_call: TRBV19
cdr3_length: 15
d_call: NA
j_call: TRBJ2-7

cdr3_aa: CSVESRQGEETQYF
v_call: TRBV29-1
cdr3_length: 14
d_call: NA
j_call: TRBJ2-5

cdr3_aa: CASSAGQGSGETQYF
v_call: TRBV9
cdr3_length: 15
d_call: TRBD1
j_call: TRBJ2-5

cdr3_aa: CASSFYNSTYEQYF
v_call: TRBV11-3
cdr3_length: 14
d_call: NA
j_call: TRBJ2-7

cdr3_aa: CASNWGAGNQPQHF
v_call: TRBV19
cdr3_length: 14
d_call: NA
j_call: TRBJ1-5

cdr3_aa: CSGALSYNEQFF
v_call: TRBV29-1
cdr3_length: 12
d_call: NA
j_call: TRBJ2-1

cdr3_aa: CASSARGLYEQYF
v_call: TRBV10-1
cdr3_length: 13
d_call: NA
j_call: TRBJ2-7

cdr3_aa: CASSWSSTNEKLFF
v_call: TRBV5-1
cdr3_length: 14
d_call: NA
j_call: TRBJ1-4

cdr3_aa: CSASPATNTGELFF
v_call: TRBV20-1
cdr3_length: 14
d_call: NA
j_call: TRBJ2-2

cdr3_aa: CASSSGKNTEAFF
v_call: TRBV12-3/TRBV12-4
cdr3_length: 13
d_call: NA
j_call: TRBJ1-1

cdr3_aa: CASSLGVSGYTF
v_call: TRBV3-1/TRBV3-2
cdr3_length: 12
d_call: NA
j_call: TRBJ1-2

cdr3_aa: CASSLTVGDTIYF
v_call: TRBV27
cdr3_length: 13
d_call: NA
j_call: TRBJ1-3

cdr3_aa: CASSSTSGDQETQYF
v_call: TRBV6-4
cdr3_length: 15
d_call: TRBD2
j_call: TRBJ2-5

cdr3_aa: CASNPQGNTEAFF
v_call: TRBV19
cdr3_length: 13
d_call: NA
j_call: TRBJ1-1

cdr3_aa: CASSDRGLNTEAFF
v_call: TRBV6-6
cdr3_length: 14
d_call: TRBD1
j_call: TRBJ1-1

cdr3_aa: CASSLGPGDTEAFF
v_call: TRBV5-6
cdr3_length: 14
d_call: NA
j_call: TRBJ1-1

cdr3_aa: CASRPTGRYGYTF
v_call: TRBV6-5
cdr3_length: 13
d_call: TRBD1
j_call: TRBJ1-2

cdr3_aa: CASSQELREGGDTQYF
v_call: TRBV4-2
cdr3_length: 16
d_call: TRBD2
j_call: TRBJ2-3

cdr3_aa: CASSWDRTYGGYTF
v_call: TRBV27
cdr3_length: 14
d_call: TRBD1
j_call: TRBJ1-2

cdr3_aa: CASSYLGSGGEQYF
v_call: TRBV6-5
cdr3_length: 14
d_call: NA
j_call: TRBJ2-7

cdr3_aa: CASSRARGQGNQPQHF
v_call: TRBV19
cdr3_length: 16
d_call: TRBD1
j_call: TRBJ1-5

cdr3_aa: CASSQKCSPLHF
v_call: TRBV23-1
cdr3_length: 12
d_call: NA
j_call: TRBJ1-6

cdr3_aa: CASRLGTSLGYTF
v_call: TRBV19
cdr3_length: 13
d_call: NA
j_call: TRBJ1-2

cdr3_aa: CASSLRQGRNTEAFF
v_call: TRBV11-3
cdr3_length: 15
d_call: NA
j_call: TRBJ1-1

cdr3_aa: CASSLGSSVNYGYTF
v_call: TRBV7-8
cdr3_length: 15
d_call: NA
j_call: TRBJ1-2

cdr3_aa: CASSPPDREAYGYTF
v_call: TRBV18
cdr3_length: 15
d_call: TRBD1
j_call: TRBJ1-2

cdr3_aa: CASSQWTGSNTGELFF
v_call: TRBV18
cdr3_length: 16
d_call: TRBD1
j_call: TRBJ2-2

cdr3_aa: CAVMEDTSFYEQYF
v_call: TRBV7-9
cdr3_length: 14
d_call: NA
j_call: TRBJ2-7

cdr3_aa: CASKTQGAPNYGYTF
v_call: TRBV5-1
cdr3_length: 15
d_call: TRBD1
j_call: TRBJ1-2

cdr3_aa: CASIKETWDSMNTEAFF
v_call: TRBV2
cdr3_length: 17
d_call: TRBD1
j_call: TRBJ1-1

cdr3_aa: CASSPNSYEQYF
v_call: TRBV5-4
cdr3_length: 12
d_call: NA
j_call: TRBJ2-7

cdr3_aa: CATSRGAGLQETQYF
v_call: TRBV15
cdr3_length: 15
d_call: NA
j_call: TRBJ2-5

cdr3_aa: CASSLRATLGYGYTF
v_call: TRBV27
cdr3_length: 15
d_call: NA
j_call: TRBJ1-2